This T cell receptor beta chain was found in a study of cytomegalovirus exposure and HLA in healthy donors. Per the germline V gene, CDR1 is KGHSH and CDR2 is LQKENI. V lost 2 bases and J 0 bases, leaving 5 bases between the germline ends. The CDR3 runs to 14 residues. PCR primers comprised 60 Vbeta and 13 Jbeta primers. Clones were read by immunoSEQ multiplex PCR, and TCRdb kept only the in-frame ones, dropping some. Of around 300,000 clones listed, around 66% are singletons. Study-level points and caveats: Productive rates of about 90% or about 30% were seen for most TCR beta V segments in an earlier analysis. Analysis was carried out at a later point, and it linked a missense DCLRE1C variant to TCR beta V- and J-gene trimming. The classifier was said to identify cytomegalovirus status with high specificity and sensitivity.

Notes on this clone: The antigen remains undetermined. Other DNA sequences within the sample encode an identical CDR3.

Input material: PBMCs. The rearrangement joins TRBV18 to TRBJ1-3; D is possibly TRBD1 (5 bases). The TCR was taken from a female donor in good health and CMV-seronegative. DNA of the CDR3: TGTGCCAGCTCACCAGACAGCTCTGGAAACACCATATATTTT. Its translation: CASSPDSSGNTIYF.